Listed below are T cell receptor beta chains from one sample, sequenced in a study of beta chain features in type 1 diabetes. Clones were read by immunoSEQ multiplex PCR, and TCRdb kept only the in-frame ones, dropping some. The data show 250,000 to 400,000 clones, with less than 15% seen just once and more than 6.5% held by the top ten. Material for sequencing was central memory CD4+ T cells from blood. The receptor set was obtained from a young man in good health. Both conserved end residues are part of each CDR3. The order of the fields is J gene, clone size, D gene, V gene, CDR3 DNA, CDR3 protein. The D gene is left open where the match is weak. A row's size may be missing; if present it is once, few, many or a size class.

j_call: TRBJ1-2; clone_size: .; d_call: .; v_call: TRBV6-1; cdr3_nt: TGTGCCAGCACCGCCTTTGAAGGCTACACCTTC; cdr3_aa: CASTAFEGYTF
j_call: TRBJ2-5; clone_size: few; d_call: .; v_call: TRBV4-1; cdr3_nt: TGCGCCAGCAGCCAAGCGCCGCCGTTCCCCCTTGAGACCCAGTACTTC; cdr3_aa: CASSQAPPFPLETQYF
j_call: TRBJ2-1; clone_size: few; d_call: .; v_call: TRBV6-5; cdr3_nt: TGTGCCAGCTGTGTGGGTTACAATGAGCAGTTCTTC; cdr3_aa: CASCVGYNEQFF
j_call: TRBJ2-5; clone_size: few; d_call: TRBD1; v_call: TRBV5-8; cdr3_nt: TGTGCCAGCAGCTTGGAAGGACAGGGAAGGGTCCAAGAGACCCAGTACTTC; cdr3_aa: CASSLEGQGRVQETQYF
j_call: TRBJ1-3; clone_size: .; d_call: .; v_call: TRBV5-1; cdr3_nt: TGCGCCAGCAGCTTGGTCGGGGGGACTGGAAACACCATATATTTT; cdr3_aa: CASSLVGGTGNTIYF
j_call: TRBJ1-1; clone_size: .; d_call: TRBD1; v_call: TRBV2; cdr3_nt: TGTGCCAGCAGTGAAGTGGGAGGACAGGCCGAAGCTTTCTTT; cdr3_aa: CASSEVGGQAEAFF
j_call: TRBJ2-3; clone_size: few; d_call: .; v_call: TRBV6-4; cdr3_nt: TGTGCCAGCAGTGCCAGGGGAGGGGGCCATACGCAGTATTTT; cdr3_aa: CASSARGGGHTQYF
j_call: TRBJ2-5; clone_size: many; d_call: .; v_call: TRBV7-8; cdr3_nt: TGTGCCAGCAGCTTAAGTGGGGACCCCGGGGAGACCCAGTACTTC; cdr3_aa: CASSLSGDPGETQYF
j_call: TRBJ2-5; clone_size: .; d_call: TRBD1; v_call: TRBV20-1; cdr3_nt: TGCAGTGCGACTACAGGGGGCCAGTACTTC; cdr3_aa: CSATTGGQYF
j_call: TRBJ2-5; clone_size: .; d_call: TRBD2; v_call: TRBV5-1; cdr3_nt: TGCGCCAGCAGCTTGCTCCCCCCGGGACTAGCAAAGATCCAAGAGACCCAGTACTTC; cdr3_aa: CASSLLPPGLAKIQETQYF
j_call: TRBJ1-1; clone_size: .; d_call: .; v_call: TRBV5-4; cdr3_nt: TGTGCCAGCAGCTCGGAAGTTGGCCGGAACACTGAAGCTTTCTTT; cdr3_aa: CASSSEVGRNTEAFF
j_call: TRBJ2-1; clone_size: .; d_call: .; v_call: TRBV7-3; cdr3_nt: TGTGCCAGCAGCTTGCTAGCGGAGGGGGTCAATGAGCAGTTCTTC; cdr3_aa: CASSLLAEGVNEQFF
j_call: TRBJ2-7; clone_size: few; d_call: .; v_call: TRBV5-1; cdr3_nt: TGCGCCAGCAGCTTGGACGCCTACGAGCAGTACTTC; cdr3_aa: CASSLDAYEQYF
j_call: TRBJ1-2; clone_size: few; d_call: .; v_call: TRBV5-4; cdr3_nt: TGTGCCAGCAGCTTGGACCGGACATCCTATAACTATGGCTACACCTTC; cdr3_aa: CASSLDRTSYNYGYTF
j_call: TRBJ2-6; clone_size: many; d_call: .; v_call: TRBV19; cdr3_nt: TGTGCCAGTAGTACCGGGGCCAACGTCCTGACTTTC; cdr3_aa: CASSTGANVLTF
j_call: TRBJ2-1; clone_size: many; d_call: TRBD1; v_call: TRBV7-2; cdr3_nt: TGTGCCAGCAGCCCCAGACCCGGGACAGTCGGGGAGTTCTTC; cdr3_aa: CASSPRPGTVGEFF
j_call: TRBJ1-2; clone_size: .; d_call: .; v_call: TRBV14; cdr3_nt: TGTGCCAGCAGCCAGGTGGACAAAACTAACTATGGCTACACCTTC; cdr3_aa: CASSQVDKTNYGYTF
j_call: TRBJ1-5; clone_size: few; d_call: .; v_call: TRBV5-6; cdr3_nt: TGTGCCAGCAGCCAAGGGACAACTCCGGGTCAGCCCCAGCATTTT; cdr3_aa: CASSQGTTPGQPQHF
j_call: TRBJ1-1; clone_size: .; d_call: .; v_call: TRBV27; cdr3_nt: TGTGCCAGCAGAGATAGGGTTTCTAGTCAAGCTTTCTTT; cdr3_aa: CASRDRVSSQAFF
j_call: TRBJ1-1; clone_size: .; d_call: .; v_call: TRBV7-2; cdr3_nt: TGTGCCAGCAGCTCTCTTCGCTTAACTGAAGCTTTCTTT; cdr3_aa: CASSSLRLTEAFF
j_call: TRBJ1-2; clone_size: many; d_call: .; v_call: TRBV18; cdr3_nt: TGTGCCAGCTCACCAGCCGGGGATAAGGGCTACACCTTC; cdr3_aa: CASSPAGDKGYTF
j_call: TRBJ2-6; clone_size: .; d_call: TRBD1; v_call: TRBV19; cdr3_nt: TGTGCCAGTAGTAAAAGACAGGGGGCGCCCCCTGGGGCCAACGTCCTGACTTTC; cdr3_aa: CASSKRQGAPPGANVLTF
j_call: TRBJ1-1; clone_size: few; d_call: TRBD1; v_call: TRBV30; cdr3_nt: TGTGCCTGGAGACTTACCGGGACAGTGAACACTGAAGCTTTCTTT; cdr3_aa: CAWRLTGTVNTEAFF